Listed below are T cell receptor beta chains from one sample, sequenced in a study of blood T cell repertoires in COVID-19. Here immunoSEQ multiplex PCR was the method, and the copy in TCRdb shows in-frame clones only, minus some. The repertoire consists of under 100,000 clones, with approximately 90% occurring once and the leading ten covering about 4.5%. What was sequenced was peripheral blood. These receptor sequences come from a man in his fifties or sixties with active COVID-19. CDR3s include the opening cysteine and the closing phenylalanine or tryptophan. Each record gives: V gene, clone size, D gene, J gene, CDR3 DNA, CDR3 protein. D genes are given only for firm matches. A clone size is listed for some rows: how often the clone was seen (once, few, many), or a class if it is expanded.

>TRBV5-6|.|.|TRBJ2-2
TGTGCCAGCAGCTTAGGGACACGTAACACCGGGGAGCTGTTTTTT
CASSLGTRNTGELFF
>TRBV11-3|.|TRBD2|TRBJ2-5
TGTGCCAGCAGCATGGGACTAGCGGGATTAGAGACCCAGTACTTC
CASSMGLAGLETQYF
>TRBV7-8|.|TRBD2|TRBJ2-1
TGTGCCAGCAGCTTAGTAATGGCTAGCGGATATTACAATGAGCAGTTCTTC
CASSLVMASGYYNEQFF
>TRBV5-1|.|.|TRBJ1-5
TGCGCCAGCAGCGGCAGACAGAGCCGCAATCAGCCCCAGCATTTT
CASSGRQSRNQPQHF
>TRBV7-9|.|TRBD2|TRBJ2-7
TGTGCCAGCAGCTCGGGACTAGCGGGAGTAACGGGCCTCGAGCAGTACTTC
CASSSGLAGVTGLEQYF
>TRBV5-4|.|.|TRBJ2-2
TGTGCCAGCAGCTTGGTGCCCGGGGTCCTCACCGGGGAGCTGTTTTTT
CASSLVPGVLTGELFF
>TRBV6-1|.|.|TRBJ2-1
TGTGCCAGCAGTGCCTTAATAGGGGTTTCCTACAATGAGCAGTTCTTC
CASSALIGVSYNEQFF
>TRBV10-3|.|TRBD1|TRBJ2-2
TGTGCCATCAGCGGATTTGGGACAGGGGAATCCACCGGGGAGCTGTTTTTT
CAISGFGTGESTGELFF
>TRBV2|.|TRBD1|TRBJ1-5
TGTGCCAGCAGTATCCAAGGAATCCGACAGGGGCTTGGTCGGCCCCAGCATTTT
CASSIQGIRQGLGRPQHF
>TRBV5-4|.|TRBD1|TRBJ1-6
TGTGCCAGCAGCTTGGGCGGGACAGACAATTCACCCCTCCACTTT
CASSLGGTDNSPLHF
>TRBV6-2/TRBV6-3|.|TRBD2|TRBJ2-2
TGTGCCAGCAGTTATTGGCTAGCGGTGAACACCGGGGAGCTGTTTTTT
CASSYWLAVNTGELFF
>TRBV2|once|.|TRBJ2-7
TGTGCCAGCAGTGACCGACGGACTCCGGAAGAGCAGTACTTC
CASSDRRTPEEQYF
>TRBV30|.|.|TRBJ1-2
TGTGCCTGGAGTGTAGGAGGGGTTAACTATGGCTACACCTTC
CAWSVGGVNYGYTF
>TRBV19|.|.|TRBJ2-1
TGTGCCAGTAGTATAAGTCGAGGCTCCCACAATGAGCAGTTCTTC
CASSISRGSHNEQFF
>TRBV4-3|.|.|TRBJ1-2
TGCGCCAGCAGCCAGACTATAGAGGGAATCTATGGCTACACCTTC
CASSQTIEGIYGYTF
>TRBV28|.|TRBD1|TRBJ1-2
TGTGCCAGCAGACGCGACAGGGGGCCTTATGGCTACACCTTC
CASRRDRGPYGYTF
>TRBV28|.|TRBD2|TRBJ2-1
TGTGCCAGCACTGAGGGACTAGCGGGCCATGAGCAGTTCTTC
CASTEGLAGHEQFF
>TRBV2|.|TRBD1|TRBJ1-5
TGTGCCAGCTCGGACAGGTTCGTAGGGAATCAGCCCCAGCATTTT
CASSDRFVGNQPQHF
>TRBV6-2/TRBV6-3|.|TRBD1|TRBJ2-7
TGTGCCAGCAGTTACTCCGACAGGGGGCAGCAGTACTTC
CASSYSDRGQQYF
>TRBV7-9|.|.|TRBJ1-4
TGTGCCAGCAGCTTAGAAGACAGATCGCATGAAAAACTGTTTTTT
CASSLEDRSHEKLFF
>TRBV5-1|few|TRBD1|TRBJ2-1
TGCGCCAGCACCACCCACGGGACAGGGGTCTCCAATGAGCAGTTCTTC
CASTTHGTGVSNEQFF
>TRBV4-1|.|TRBD1|TRBJ2-1
TGCGCCAGCAGCCAAGAAGGGGGACAGTACAATGAGCAGTTCTTC
CASSQEGGQYNEQFF
>TRBV5-5|.|.|TRBJ1-3
TGTGCCAGCAGCTTGGAGGCGGTCTCTGGAAACACCATATATTTT
CASSLEAVSGNTIYF
>TRBV11-2|.|TRBD2|TRBJ2-7
TGTGCCAGCAGCTTCACCCTAGCGGGGCCATCCTACGAGCAGTACTTC
CASSFTLAGPSYEQYF
>TRBV24-1|.|TRBD2|TRBJ2-1
TGTGCCGCCGGGGCTAGCGGGAGGCCCGCCAATGAGCAGTTCTTC
CAAGASGRPANEQFF
>TRBV7-6|.|.|TRBJ1-4
TGTGCCAGCAGCATAGGAAGAGTTCGATCTAATGAAAAACTGTTTTTT
CASSIGRVRSNEKLFF
>TRBV29-1|.|.|TRBJ2-7
TGCAGCGTTGCAGCCCGGGGGAGCGAGCAGTACTTC
CSVAARGSEQYF
>TRBV27|.|.|TRBJ2-2
TGTGCCAGCAGTTCCTACTTGAACACCGGGGAGCTGTTTTTT
CASSSYLNTGELFF
>TRBV21-1|.|.|TRBJ2-3
TGTGCCAGCAGCAAAGGCCGGACTAGCGGGAGAAGGGCAGATACGCAGTATTTT
CASSKGRTSGRRADTQYF
>TRBV5-4|.|.|TRBJ1-6
TGTGCCAGCAGCCAGGGATTGGCAGGATCCTATAATTCACCCCTCCACTTT
CASSQGLAGSYNSPLHF
>TRBV6-5|.|TRBD1|TRBJ1-2
TGTGCCAGCAGTTCCGGCAGGGGGCAGGATGGCTACACCTTC
CASSSGRGQDGYTF
>TRBV6-2/TRBV6-3|.|.|TRBJ2-7
TGTGCCAGCAGTTACCCCCCCGGGACAATCTACGAGCAGTACTTC
CASSYPPGTIYEQYF
>TRBV27|.|TRBD1|TRBJ2-7
TGTGCCAGCAGCCCGGGACAGGGGGGCTACGAGCAGTACTTC
CASSPGQGGYEQYF
>TRBV5-8|.|.|TRBJ2-7
TGTGCCAGCAGCTTGGAAGTCGGGACCTACGAGCAGTACTTC
CASSLEVGTYEQYF
>TRBV6-6|.|TRBD1|TRBJ1-1
TGTGCCAGCAGCCAAGACGTACAGGGGGAAGCTTTCTTT
CASSQDVQGEAFF
>TRBV6-1|.|TRBD2|TRBJ2-2
TGTGCCAGCAGTGAAGCGCTCGCGGGGGGCGCGAACACCGGGGAGCTGTTTTTT
CASSEALAGGANTGELFF
>TRBV2|.|TRBD1|TRBJ2-5
TGTGCCAGCAGGGCCGACAGGGGCCGGGGGTTTGGAGAGACCCAGTACTTC
CASRADRGRGFGETQYF
>TRBV19|.|TRBD1|TRBJ1-3
TGTGCCAGTAGTCCGCCCCTGACAGGGAAGAGCTCTGGAAACACCATATATTTT
CASSPPLTGKSSGNTIYF
>TRBV18|.|TRBD1|TRBJ2-5
TGTGCCAGCTCACCATCGACAGGGGCAGGAGAGACCCAGTACTTC
CASSPSTGAGETQYF
>TRBV18|.|.|TRBJ2-5
TGTGCCAGCTCACGCGGGTACCAAGAGACCCAGTACTTC
CASSRGYQETQYF
>TRBV4-3|.|.|TRBJ2-7
TGCGCCAGCAGCCAAGATATGGGTGGAGGACGGCAGCAGTACTTC
CASSQDMGGGRQQYF
>TRBV11-3|.|.|TRBJ2-7
TGTGCCAGCAGCACTCCCGAGTGGAGGGTCTCCCACGAGCAGTACTTC
CASSTPEWRVSHEQYF
>TRBV28|.|TRBD1|TRBJ2-7
TGTGCCAGCAGTTACAGGGGATCCTACGAGCAGTACTTC
CASSYRGSYEQYF
>TRBV2|.|.|TRBJ1-6
TGTGCCAGCAGCGGTTTATCCACGAATTCACCCCTCCACTTT
CASSGLSTNSPLHF
>TRBV7-2|.|.|TRBJ2-1
TGTGCCAGCAGCCTGGGATGGGGAGACTACAATGAGCAGTTCTTC
CASSLGWGDYNEQFF
>TRBV9|.|.|TRBJ1-1
TGTGCCAGCAGCGAAACAGGGAGACCTGAAGCTTTCTTT
CASSETGRPEAFF
>TRBV4-1|many|TRBD1|TRBJ1-1
TGCGCCAGCAGCTCAAGGACAGGGATGGACACTGAAGCTTTCTTT
CASSSRTGMDTEAFF
>TRBV12-5|.|.|TRBJ1-6
TGTGCTAGTGGTCATGATCTGGCCATCAATTCACCCCTCCACTTT
CASGHDLAINSPLHF
>TRBV7-8|.|.|TRBJ2-1
TGTGCCAGCAGCAAAGGACAGAGCTCCTACAATGAGCAGTTCTTC
CASSKGQSSYNEQFF
>TRBV28|.|.|TRBJ1-2
TGTGCCAGCAGCCGGTCTAACTATGGCTACACCTTC
CASSRSNYGYTF
>TRBV19|few|.|TRBJ1-5
TGTGCCAGTAGTATATCCATACAGGGAAGTCAGCCCCAGCATTTT
CASSISIQGSQPQHF
>TRBV24-1|.|TRBD1|TRBJ1-2
TGTGCCACCAGTCCGGGACAGGGGATCCAGGGCTACACCTTC
CATSPGQGIQGYTF
>TRBV5-5|.|TRBD1|TRBJ2-3
TGTGCCAGCAGCTTATTTGGACAGGGACCAGATACGCAGTATTTT
CASSLFGQGPDTQYF
>TRBV27|.|.|TRBJ2-1
TGTGCCAGCACCTCTATGTCTCTTAGCTCCTACAATGAGCAGTTCTTC
CASTSMSLSSYNEQFF
>TRBV7-2|.|.|TRBJ2-7
TGTGCCAGCAGCTCTTACCTGAGCTCCTACGAGCAGTACTTC
CASSSYLSSYEQYF
>TRBV4-3|.|.|TRBJ2-3
TGCGCCAGCAGCCACTTGACGGGGGGCCAGGGCACAGATACGCAGTATTTT
CASSHLTGGQGTDTQYF
>TRBV5-1|.|.|TRBJ1-1
TGCGCCAGCAGCTTGGCCGGACAGTACGATTCGGATGAAGCTTTCTTT
CASSLAGQYDSDEAFF
>TRBV10-3|.|TRBD2|TRBJ2-1
TGTGCCGCCACTAGCGGCCGCGAGATTTCCGAGCAGTTCTTC
CAATSGREISEQFF
>TRBV5-4|few|TRBD1|TRBJ2-1
TGTGCCAGCAGCGTGGAGGGACAGGGGGCTGGGGAGCAGTTCTTC
CASSVEGQGAGEQFF